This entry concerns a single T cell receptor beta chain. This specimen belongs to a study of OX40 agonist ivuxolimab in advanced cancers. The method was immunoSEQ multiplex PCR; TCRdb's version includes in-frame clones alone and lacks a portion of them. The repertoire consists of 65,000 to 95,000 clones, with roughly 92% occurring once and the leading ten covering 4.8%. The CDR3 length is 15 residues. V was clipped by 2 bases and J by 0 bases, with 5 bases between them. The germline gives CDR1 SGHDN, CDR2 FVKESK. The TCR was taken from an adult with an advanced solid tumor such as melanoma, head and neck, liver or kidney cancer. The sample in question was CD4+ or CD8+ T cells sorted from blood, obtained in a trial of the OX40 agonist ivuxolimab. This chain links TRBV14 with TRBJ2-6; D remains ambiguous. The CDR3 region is CASSQQISGANVLTF. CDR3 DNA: TGTGCCAGCAGCCAACAGATCTCTGGGGCCAACGTCCTGACTTTC.